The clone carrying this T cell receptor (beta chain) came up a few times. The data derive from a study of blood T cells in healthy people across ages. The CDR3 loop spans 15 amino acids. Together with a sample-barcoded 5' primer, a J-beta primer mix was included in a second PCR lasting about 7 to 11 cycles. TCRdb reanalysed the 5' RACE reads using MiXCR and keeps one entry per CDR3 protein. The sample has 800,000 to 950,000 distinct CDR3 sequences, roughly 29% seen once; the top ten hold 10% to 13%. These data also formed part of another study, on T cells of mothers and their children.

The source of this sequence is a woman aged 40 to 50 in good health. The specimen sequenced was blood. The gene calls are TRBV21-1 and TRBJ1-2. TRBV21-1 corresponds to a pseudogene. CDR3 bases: TGTGCCAGCGGCGACAATGGTTGGAAAATCTATGGCTACACCTTC. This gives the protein CASGDNGWKIYGYTF.